The 7 T cell receptor beta chains below come from one sample, sequenced in a study of blood T cell repertoires in COVID-19. Sequencing was performed with immunoSEQ multiplex PCR; in TCRdb, only in-frame clones are kept and a portion is missing. The sample records about 150,000 clones, around 84% being singletons. The specimen sequenced was PBMCs or T cells enriched from blood (not recorded which). The receptors derive from a man over 45 who had recovered from COVID-19.

Here the CDR3 reads CASSSGLEQGAYEQYF. Written as DNA, the CDR3 is TGTGCCAGCAGCTCGGGACTAGAGCAGGGAGCCTACGAGCAGTACTTC. This chain uses TRBV5-8 with TRBJ2-7; TRBD2 agrees at 8 bases. The CDR3 spans 16 residues. Germline V gives CDR1 SGHTS, CDR2 YDEGEE. V gave up 3 bases and J gave up 2 bases; unmatched junction bases: 10. Supplemented by reference TRBV5-8 and TRBJ2-7, the full variable domain reads EAGVTQSPTHLIKTRGQQATLRCSPISGHTSVYWYQQALGLGLQFLLWYDEGEERNRGNFPPRFSGRQFPNYSSELNVNALELEDSALYLCASSSGLEQGAYEQYFGPGTRLTVT.

This clone was detected only a few times. J is TRBJ2-2 and V is TRBV29-1, with D perhaps TRBD2 (5 bases). CDR3 size: 12 residues. Trimming removed 3 bases at V and 8 bases at J, with 10 bases between. The germline CDR1 and CDR2 sequences are SQVTM and ANQGSEA. CDR3 in amino acids: CSVDWGAGELFF. In nucleotides, the CDR3 is TGCAGCGTTGATTGGGGAGCAGGGGAGCTGTTTTTT.

V gene TRBV15 combines with J gene TRBJ1-2; TRBD1 matches at 8 bases. This CDR3 has 15 amino acids. CDR1 is LNHNV and CDR2 is YYDKDF in the germline V gene (reference sequence). Germline trimming cut 2 bases from V and 0 bases from J; bases unmatched to any gene: 2. The CDR3 DNA follows: TGTGCCACCAGCAGACCACAGGGGGCTAACTATGGCTACACCTTC. Translated: CATSRPQGANYGYTF. Variable domain in full (rest from reference TRBV15 and TRBJ1-2): DAMVIQNPRYQVTQFGKPVTLSCSQTLNHNVMYWYQQKSSQAPKLLFHYYDKDFNNEADTPDNFQSRRPNTSFCFLDIRSPGLGDTAMYLCATSRPQGANYGYTFGSGTRLTVV.

J is TRBJ2-3 and V is TRBV27; 7 bases align to TRBD2. The CDR3 spans 16 residues. CDR1 MNHEY and CDR2 SMNVEV come from the germline V gene (reference sequence). V lost 5 bases, J lost 2 bases, and 10 bases stayed unmatched. The CDR3 DNA follows: TGTGCCAGCAGTCCCCGGGACTACCTCTACACAGATACGCAGTATTTT. Translation gives CASSPRDYLYTDTQYF.

The chain uses TRBV27 and TRBJ1-3; possible D gene TRBD1, 5 bases. The CDR3 spans 13 residues. Germline V gene lookup returns CDR1 MNHEY and CDR2 SMNVEV (reference sequence). V shed 4 bases and J shed 8 bases, with 12 bases lying between them. The CDR3 nucleotides are TGTGCCAGCAGTTCACGGACAATGGACACCATATATTTT. It yields the protein CASSSRTMDTIYF.

This clone was seen once. The V gene is TRBV2, the J gene TRBJ2-7, with 10 nucleotides matching TRBD1. Losses at the gene ends were 7 bases for V and 4 bases for J; bases not matched to a gene: 7. The CDR3 runs 14 residues. The germline CDR1 and CDR2 sequences are SNHLY and FYNNEI. The CDR3 bases are TGTGCCAGCAACGGGGACAGGGGAGAGTACGAGCAGTACTTC. This encodes CASNGDRGEYEQYF. Full variable domain (rest looked up from reference TRBV2 and TRBJ2-7): EPEVTQTPSHQVTQMGQEVILRCVPISNHLYFYWYRQILGQKVEFLVSFYNNEISEKSEIFDDQFSVERPDGSNFTLKIRSTKLEDSAMYFCASNGDRGEYEQYFGPGTRLTVT.

This clone was counted only a few times. The chain uses TRBV7-8 and TRBJ1-1; 7 nucleotides agree with TRBD1. The trim removed 4 bases at V and 0 bases at J, leaving 11 bases unmatched. Germline V gene sequence: CDR1 SGHVS, CDR2 FQNEAQ. The CDR3 spans 17 residues. In DNA, the CDR3 is TGTGCCAGCAGCTCCACTGACAGGGAACGGGTGAACACTGAAGCTTTCTTT. Translation: CASSSTDRERVNTEAFF. Combining the CDR3 with reference TRBV7-8 and TRBJ1-1 gives the whole variable domain GAGVSQSPRYKVAKRGQDVALRCDPISGHVSLFWYQQALGQGPEFLTYFQNEAQLDKSGLPSDRFFAERPEGSVSTLKIQRTQQEDSAVYLCASSSTDRERVNTEAFFGQGTRLTVV.